What follows is one T cell receptor beta chain and its context. Its antigen is currently not known. Base-call qualities are not available, and no considerably larger clone is one nucleotide away. Collaborating institutions collected whole blood in K2EDTA tubes following their own protocols. For TCRbeta analysis, collaborators shipped samples in one of three forms: frozen whole blood, isolated PBMCs, or DNA extracted from either of those sample types. TCRbeta CDR3 regions were amplified from genomic DNA using the immunoSEQ Assay, a bias-controlled multiplex PCR. The published analysis was carried out like this. The number of nucleated cells in each sample was estimated by amplification of reference gene primers within the assay. To quantify the absolute abundance of each unique TCRbeta CDR3 rearrangement, sequence reads were collapsed and filtered. For each sample, productive Simpson clonality was calculated by taking the square root of Simpson's diversity index across productive rearrangements. TCRdb provides this immuneACCESS table in a form limited to in-frame rearrangements. Some clones are lacking; in checked studies, under half of them reflect an unresolved V gene, and why the rest are absent is not known. V and J calls plus clone size are reproduced from that table; the DNA served to infer D and trimming. The sample contains some 100,000 clones, around four fifths of them found a single time. About 15% of the sample belongs to the ten largest clones.

The data derive from a study of blood T cell repertoires in COVID-19 (dated by TCRdb to about 2020). About the study as a whole: Collaborator samples came from the United States, Italy and Spain and covered acute and convalescent phases of COVID-19. The material from the prospective study consisted of cDNA or gDNA derived from T cells, B-cell-depleted T cells, or PBMCs. Deeply sampled blood TCRbeta repertoires from subjects exposed to, actively infected with, or recovered from COVID-19 were included in the dataset. The repertoires were made available in a free public database intended to serve as a resource for research on the immune response to SARS-CoV-2. Samples came from the ongoing ImmuneRACE study (first 160 participants) plus 1,254 subjects from 6 global collaborators. Sample metadata almost always included a de-identified subject ID, COVID-19 status, age in years and sex. Where HLA class I and class II types were available, the types were taken from metadata supplied by the sample provider, not from assay-based typing. Study-level results and caveats: The amount of clinical and demographic metadata varied by source and participant and was provided uncurated.

CDR3 length: 12 amino acids, cysteine to phenylalanine. Only the CDR3 region is kept as DNA, spanning 36 bases read in frame from base 1. The CDR1 and CDR2 encoded by the germline V gene are SGHTA and FQGNSA. V is reduced by 5 bases and J by 11 bases, leaving a spacing of 13 bases between them. The sequence joins TRBV7-2 to TRBJ2-1, with the identity of the D gene unclear. The sequenced sample consisted of peripheral blood. This sequence originates from a human donor in a cohort sampled during active COVID-19. Here is the DNA: TGTGCCAGCAGCAATACGGTTGCCCAGCAGTTCTTC. This encodes CASSNTVAQQFF.